The rows below give T cell receptor beta chains drawn from one sample of a study of blood T cells in healthy people across ages. TCRdb reprocessed the 5' RACE reads with MiXCR, giving one entry per CDR3 protein. The data hold roughly 800,000 distinct CDR3 sequences, with roughly 60% observed a single time. Sequenced: blood. The receptors were sampled from a man aged 25 to 40 in good health. Each CDR3 is given with its conserved first and last residue. A D gene is named only where the DNA matches it firmly. A row's size may be missing; if present it is once, few, many or a size class.

D gene: NA; clone size: NA; J gene: TRBJ2-3; V gene: TRBV12-3/TRBV12-4; CDR3 protein: CASSCGGTGDAEYF; CDR3 DNA: TGTGCCAGCAGTTGCGGAGGGACCGGAGATGCGGAGTATTTT
D gene: TRBD2; clone size: few; J gene: TRBJ2-3; V gene: TRBV6-5; CDR3 protein: CASSYGAGVDTQYF; CDR3 DNA: TGTGCCAGCAGTTACGGCGCGGGAGTAGATACGCAGTATTTT
D gene: NA; clone size: NA; J gene: TRBJ2-7; V gene: TRBV29-1; CDR3 protein: CSIQRRGNSYEQYF; CDR3 DNA: TGCAGCATCCAGCGGCGCGGCAACTCCTACGAGCAGTACTTC
D gene: NA; clone size: NA; J gene: TRBJ2-1; V gene: TRBV20-1; CDR3 protein: CSARKGNNEQFF; CDR3 DNA: TGCAGTGCCCGGAAGGGTAACAATGAGCAGTTCTTC
D gene: NA; clone size: NA; J gene: TRBJ1-1; V gene: TRBV29-1; CDR3 protein: CSVGRMNTEAFF; CDR3 DNA: TGCAGCGTTGGGAGAATGAACACTGAAGCTTTCTTT
D gene: NA; clone size: NA; J gene: TRBJ1-2; V gene: TRBV12-5; CDR3 protein: CASGTSGENYGYTF; CDR3 DNA: TGTGCTAGTGGAACCTCAGGGGAAAACTATGGCTACACCTTC
D gene: NA; clone size: few; J gene: TRBJ2-7; V gene: TRBV29-1; CDR3 protein: CSVDPTGRKEQYF; CDR3 DNA: TGCAGCGTCGACCCGACAGGGAGGAAAGAGCAGTACTTC
D gene: NA; clone size: NA; J gene: TRBJ2-1; V gene: TRBV5-1; CDR3 protein: CASSPLLANNYNEQFF; CDR3 DNA: TGCGCCAGCAGCCCCCTTCTAGCGAATAACTACAATGAGCAGTTCTTC
D gene: NA; clone size: NA; J gene: TRBJ2-1; V gene: TRBV11-2; CDR3 protein: CASSLTGSGYNEQFF; CDR3 DNA: TGTGCCAGCAGCTTGACCGGGTCGGGCTACAATGAGCAGTTCTTC
D gene: NA; clone size: many; J gene: TRBJ2-5; V gene: TRBV2; CDR3 protein: CASRQETQYF; CDR3 DNA: TGTGCCAGCAGACAAGAGACCCAGTACTTC
D gene: TRBD2; clone size: NA; J gene: TRBJ2-1; V gene: TRBV11-2; CDR3 protein: CASRPGGDRINEQFF; CDR3 DNA: TGTGCCAGCAGACCTGGGGGGGATCGTATCAATGAGCAGTTCTTC
D gene: TRBD2; clone size: NA; J gene: TRBJ2-1; V gene: TRBV9; CDR3 protein: CASSPLPGRGDNEQFF; CDR3 DNA: TGTGCCAGCAGCCCCCTTCCGGGTCGGGGGGACAATGAGCAGTTCTTC
D gene: NA; clone size: NA; J gene: TRBJ2-5; V gene: TRBV11-1; CDR3 protein: CASSLATRETQYF; CDR3 DNA: TGTGCCAGCAGCTTAGCGACGAGGGAGACCCAGTACTTC
D gene: NA; clone size: NA; J gene: TRBJ1-1; V gene: TRBV5-1; CDR3 protein: CASTRESVNTEAFF; CDR3 DNA: TGCGCCAGTACGCGTGAATCGGTGAACACTGAAGCTTTCTTT
D gene: TRBD2; clone size: NA; J gene: TRBJ2-7; V gene: TRBV5-1; CDR3 protein: CASSLQPGTSGYEQYF; CDR3 DNA: TGCGCCAGCAGCCTGCAACCCGGGACTAGCGGTTACGAGCAGTACTTC
D gene: NA; clone size: NA; J gene: TRBJ2-7; V gene: TRBV27; CDR3 protein: CASIAPDHEQYF; CDR3 DNA: TGTGCCAGCATCGCCCCGGACCACGAGCAGTACTTC
D gene: NA; clone size: few; J gene: TRBJ2-1; V gene: TRBV7-9; CDR3 protein: CASSPRAGKTYNEQFF; CDR3 DNA: TGTGCCAGCAGCCCTAGGGCCGGGAAAACCTACAATGAGCAGTTCTTC
D gene: TRBD2; clone size: NA; J gene: TRBJ2-3; V gene: TRBV20-1; CDR3 protein: CSAISGGPATDTQYF; CDR3 DNA: TGCAGTGCGATCTCGGGGGGGCCGGCGACAGATACGCAGTATTTT
D gene: NA; clone size: NA; J gene: TRBJ2-1; V gene: TRBV20-1; CDR3 protein: CSAPLGGGRNNEQFF; CDR3 DNA: TGCAGTGCGCCGCTGGGCGGAGGTAGGAACAATGAGCAGTTCTTC
D gene: TRBD1; clone size: few; J gene: TRBJ1-2; V gene: TRBV6-5; CDR3 protein: CASSYHGTGDYGYTF; CDR3 DNA: TGTGCCAGCAGCTACCACGGGACAGGCGACTATGGCTACACCTTC
D gene: TRBD2; clone size: NA; J gene: TRBJ2-4; V gene: TRBV14; CDR3 protein: CASSQEESGRFAKNIQYF; CDR3 DNA: TGTGCCAGCAGCCAAGAGGAGAGCGGGAGATTTGCCAAAAACATTCAGTACTTC
D gene: NA; clone size: NA; J gene: TRBJ1-4; V gene: TRBV29-1; CDR3 protein: CSVGYSQGEKLFF; CDR3 DNA: TGCAGCGTTGGATACAGTCAAGGAGAAAAACTGTTTTTT
D gene: TRBD2; clone size: once; J gene: TRBJ2-7; V gene: TRBV4-3; CDR3 protein: CAGSQDFSGIGEQYF; CDR3 DNA: TGCGCCGGCAGCCAAGATTTTAGCGGGATTGGCGAGCAGTACTTC
D gene: NA; clone size: NA; J gene: TRBJ1-2; V gene: TRBV7-9; CDR3 protein: CASSFGADGYTF; CDR3 DNA: TGTGCCAGCAGCTTCGGGGCGGATGGCTACACCTTC
D gene: NA; clone size: many; J gene: TRBJ2-3; V gene: TRBV12-3/TRBV12-4; CDR3 protein: CASSLGLSTDTQYF; CDR3 DNA: TGTGCCAGCAGCCTAGGACTTAGCACAGATACGCAGTATTTT
D gene: NA; clone size: NA; J gene: TRBJ2-5; V gene: TRBV29-1; CDR3 protein: CSVEIQETQYF; CDR3 DNA: TGCAGCGTTGAGATCCAAGAGACCCAGTACTTC
D gene: TRBD1; clone size: few; J gene: TRBJ1-2; V gene: TRBV7-2; CDR3 protein: CASSVNRGDSRGYTF; CDR3 DNA: TGTGCCAGCAGCGTCAACAGGGGCGATTCCCGTGGCTACACCTTC
D gene: NA; clone size: NA; J gene: TRBJ1-2; V gene: TRBV7-2; CDR3 protein: CASSPSGGYTF; CDR3 DNA: TGTGCCAGCAGCCCAAGCGGTGGCTACACCTTC
D gene: NA; clone size: once; J gene: TRBJ2-4; V gene: TRBV6-2/TRBV6-3; CDR3 protein: CASSYSTVLNIQYF; CDR3 DNA: TGTGCCAGCAGTTACTCGACGGTGCTTAACATTCAGTACTTC
D gene: NA; clone size: few; J gene: TRBJ2-5; V gene: TRBV6-6; CDR3 protein: CASSLATGVGETQYF; CDR3 DNA: TGTGCCAGCAGCCTCGCCACCGGGGTTGGAGAGACCCAGTACTTC
D gene: NA; clone size: NA; J gene: TRBJ1-1; V gene: TRBV2; CDR3 protein: CASTGVDTEAFF; CDR3 DNA: TGTGCCAGCACAGGGGTTGACACTGAAGCTTTCTTT
D gene: NA; clone size: NA; J gene: TRBJ2-2; V gene: TRBV7-3; CDR3 protein: CASSLPAGELFF; CDR3 DNA: TGTGCCAGCAGCTTACCCGCCGGGGAGCTGTTTTTT
D gene: NA; clone size: NA; J gene: TRBJ2-3; V gene: TRBV29-1; CDR3 protein: CSAVDSTDTQYF; CDR3 DNA: TGCAGCGCTGTGGACAGCACAGATACGCAGTATTTT
D gene: TRBD2; clone size: NA; J gene: TRBJ2-2; V gene: TRBV30; CDR3 protein: CAWSGLGLAGDMANTGELFF; CDR3 DNA: TGTGCCTGGAGTGGACTGGGACTAGCGGGAGATATGGCGAACACCGGGGAGCTGTTTTTT
D gene: NA; clone size: NA; J gene: TRBJ2-7; V gene: TRBV28; CDR3 protein: CASSHSLQDEQYF; CDR3 DNA: TGTGCCAGCAGCCACTCCCTCCAAGACGAGCAGTACTTC
D gene: TRBD2; clone size: few; J gene: TRBJ2-1; V gene: TRBV20-1; CDR3 protein: CSASLIRTSAYNEQFF; CDR3 DNA: TGCAGTGCTTCTCTTATCCGGACTAGCGCATACAATGAGCAGTTCTTC
D gene: TRBD2; clone size: NA; J gene: TRBJ2-7; V gene: TRBV20-1; CDR3 protein: CSARGLAGNEQYF; CDR3 DNA: TGCAGTGCTAGAGGACTAGCGGGGAACGAGCAGTACTTC
D gene: NA; clone size: NA; J gene: TRBJ2-3; V gene: TRBV4-1; CDR3 protein: CASSQEPNLDTQYF; CDR3 DNA: TGCGCCAGCAGCCAAGAACCAAACTTAGATACGCAGTATTTT
D gene: NA; clone size: few; J gene: TRBJ1-5; V gene: TRBV15; CDR3 protein: CATSREGRNQPQHF; CDR3 DNA: TGTGCCACCAGCAGAGAAGGCCGGAATCAGCCCCAGCATTTT
D gene: NA; clone size: NA; J gene: TRBJ1-2; V gene: TRBV7-2; CDR3 protein: CASSGLGYGYTF; CDR3 DNA: TGTGCCAGCAGTGGCCTTGGCTATGGCTACACCTTC
D gene: NA; clone size: once; J gene: TRBJ2-7; V gene: TRBV6-1; CDR3 protein: CASSGTQFGEQYF; CDR3 DNA: TGTGCCAGCTCCGGGACTCAGTTCGGGGAGCAGTACTTC
D gene: NA; clone size: NA; J gene: TRBJ1-1; V gene: TRBV6-1; CDR3 protein: CASSEFLGGGRPAEAFF; CDR3 DNA: TGTGCCAGCAGTGAATTCCTTGGGGGGGGACGACCCGCTGAAGCTTTCTTT
D gene: TRBD1; clone size: NA; J gene: TRBJ2-7; V gene: TRBV12-3/TRBV12-4; CDR3 protein: CASSLRDRGVEQYF; CDR3 DNA: TGTGCCAGCAGTTTACGGGACAGGGGAGTCGAGCAGTACTTC
D gene: NA; clone size: NA; J gene: TRBJ1-2; V gene: TRBV6-2/TRBV6-3; CDR3 protein: CASSDRQARGYTF; CDR3 DNA: TGTGCCAGCAGTGACAGGCAGGCCCGCGGCTACACCTTC
D gene: NA; clone size: NA; J gene: TRBJ2-7; V gene: TRBV4-2; CDR3 protein: CASNQGSFSYEQYF; CDR3 DNA: TGTGCCAGCAACCAAGGCAGTTTCTCCTACGAGCAGTACTTC
D gene: NA; clone size: few; J gene: TRBJ1-1; V gene: TRBV27; CDR3 protein: CASKGSLNTEAFF; CDR3 DNA: TGTGCCAGCAAGGGCAGCTTGAACACTGAAGCTTTCTTT
D gene: NA; clone size: NA; J gene: TRBJ2-2; V gene: TRBV29-1; CDR3 protein: CSVALDPGELFF; CDR3 DNA: TGCAGCGTTGCTTTGGACCCCGGGGAGCTGTTTTTT
D gene: NA; clone size: once; J gene: TRBJ2-3; V gene: TRBV11-2; CDR3 protein: CASRPLPGVGGRGDTQYF; CDR3 DNA: TGTGCCAGCAGACCACTCCCAGGAGTCGGGGGGCGAGGAGATACGCAGTATTTT
D gene: TRBD2; clone size: NA; J gene: TRBJ2-5; V gene: TRBV29-1; CDR3 protein: CSVIWTRRPETQYF; CDR3 DNA: TGCAGCGTTATTTGGACTAGGAGGCCAGAGACCCAGTACTTC
D gene: NA; clone size: NA; J gene: TRBJ2-3; V gene: TRBV20-1; CDR3 protein: CSARASDTQYF; CDR3 DNA: TGCAGTGCCCGAGCGTCAGATACGCAGTATTTT
D gene: TRBD1; clone size: NA; J gene: TRBJ2-7; V gene: TRBV5-1; CDR3 protein: CASSLAGGYNEQYF; CDR3 DNA: TGCGCCAGCAGCTTGGCAGGGGGCTACAACGAGCAGTACTTC
D gene: TRBD1; clone size: NA; J gene: TRBJ2-7; V gene: TRBV5-1; CDR3 protein: CASSPRQGRGISYEQYF; CDR3 DNA: TGCGCCAGCAGCCCCCGACAGGGGCGCGGTATTTCCTACGAGCAGTACTTC
D gene: NA; clone size: few; J gene: TRBJ1-2; V gene: TRBV7-9; CDR3 protein: CASSLEVVGDDGYTF; CDR3 DNA: TGTGCCAGCAGCTTAGAAGTGGTCGGTGATGACGGCTACACCTTC
D gene: TRBD2; clone size: NA; J gene: TRBJ2-5; V gene: TRBV25-1; CDR3 protein: CASGESLAGLETQYF; CDR3 DNA: TGTGCCAGCGGTGAATCGCTAGCGGGGTTAGAGACCCAGTACTTC
D gene: NA; clone size: once; J gene: TRBJ1-2; V gene: TRBV20-1; CDR3 protein: CSVRRGGGYGYTF; CDR3 DNA: TGCAGTGTCAGACGAGGAGGTGGCTATGGCTACACCTTC